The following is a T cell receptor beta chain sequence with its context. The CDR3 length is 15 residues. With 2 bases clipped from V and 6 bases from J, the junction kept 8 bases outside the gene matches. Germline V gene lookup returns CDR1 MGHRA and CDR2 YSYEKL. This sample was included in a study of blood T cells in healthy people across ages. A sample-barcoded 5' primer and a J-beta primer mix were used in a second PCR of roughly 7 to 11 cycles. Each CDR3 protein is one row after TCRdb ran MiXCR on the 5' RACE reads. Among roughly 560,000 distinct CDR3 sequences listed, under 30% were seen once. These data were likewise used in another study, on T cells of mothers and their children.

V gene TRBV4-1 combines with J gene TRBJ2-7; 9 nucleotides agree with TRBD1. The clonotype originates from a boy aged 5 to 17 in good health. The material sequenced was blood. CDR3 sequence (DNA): TGCGCCAGCAGCCAACCGGGACAGGGTATACCCGAGCAGTACTTC. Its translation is CASSQPGQGIPEQYF.